This section outlines one TCR beta chain sequence together with its context. Indicated treatment: preoperative locoregional IRX-2 cytokine immunotherapy. Preoperative locoregional IRX-2 cytokine immunotherapy was tested in the phase Ib source study. Measured with immunoSEQ multiplex PCR; TCRdb has only the in-frame clones, and not every one. In the table there are approximately 100,000 clones, 75% to 90% of which are singletons. Trimming removed 1 base at V and 6 bases at J, with 15 bases between. In germline, CDR1 is MDHEN, CDR2 SYDVKM. This CDR3 spans 15 amino acids. The source of the sample is a study of preoperative IRX-2 immunotherapy in early breast cancer.

The sequence was obtained from a human donor with breast cancer. The chain combines TRBV28 with TRBJ1-1, with D possibly matching TRBD1 (5 bases). The sample in question was tumor tissue, obtained after IRX-2 immunotherapy. CDR3 residues: CASSLSVDRRAEAFF. CDR3 sequence (DNA): TGTGCCAGCAGTTTATCAGTAGACAGAAGAGCTGAAGCTTTCTTT.